This entry is about one TCR beta chain. The antigen is undetermined. The sample originates from a study of T cell responses to AZD1222 COVID-19 vaccine. Broader study findings: White British people made up most donors, females outnumbered males, and clonal diversity was possibly underestimated. Baseline serostatus was positive in only a handful of AZD1222 recipients.

The repertoire was sequenced with immunoSEQ multiplex PCR; TCRdb's copy has only in-frame clones and lacks some. This sample has some 120,000 clones, with around nine tenths found just once. The V and J ends lost 1 base and 6 bases respectively, with 11 bases between them. The CDR3 totals 13 residues. Germline CDR1 is SGHRS and CDR2 is YFSETQ. The TCR originated in an adult in good health. The specimen comprised peripheral blood, sampled on day 0 of MenACWY control vaccination. The gene calls are TRBV5-1 and TRBJ2-7; no reliable D call. The CDR3 sequence is CASSLTNGPEQYF. In DNA, the CDR3 is TGCGCCAGCAGCTTGACCAACGGCCCCGAGCAGTACTTC.